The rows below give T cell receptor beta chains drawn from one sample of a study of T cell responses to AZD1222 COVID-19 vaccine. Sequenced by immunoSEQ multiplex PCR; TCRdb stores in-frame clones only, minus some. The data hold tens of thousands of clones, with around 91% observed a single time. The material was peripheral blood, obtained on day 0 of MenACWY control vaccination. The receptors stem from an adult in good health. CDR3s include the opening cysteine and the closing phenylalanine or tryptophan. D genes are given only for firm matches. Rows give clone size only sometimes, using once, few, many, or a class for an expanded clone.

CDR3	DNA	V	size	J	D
CASSIGGLLGSPLHF	TGTGCCAGTAGTATAGGGGGCCTGTTGGGCTCACCCCTCCACTTT	TRBV19	-	TRBJ1-6	-
CASSSEKGSAQYF	TGTGCCAGCAGCTCCGAAAAGGGTTCTGCGCAGTATTTT	TRBV7-9	-	TRBJ2-3	-
CASSGSGQGYGYTF	TGTGCCAGCAGCGGAAGCGGACAGGGCTATGGCTACACCTTC	TRBV28	-	TRBJ1-2	TRBD1
CASSYSSPLRELFF	TGTGCCAGCAGTTACTCCTCCCCGCTGCGGGAGCTGTTTTTT	TRBV6-5	-	TRBJ2-2	-
CASSSPVRALYGYTF	TGTGCCAGCAGTTCACCGGTCAGGGCCCTCTATGGCTACACCTTC	TRBV6-2/TRBV6-3	once	TRBJ1-2	-
CASSQRGGRVDSYEQYF	TGTGCCAGCAGCCAGCGAGGGGGGCGGGTTGACTCCTACGAGCAGTACTTC	TRBV27	-	TRBJ2-7	-
CASTLVRSTGELFF	TGTGCCAGCACTCTCGTCAGGAGCACCGGGGAGCTGTTTTTT	TRBV2	-	TRBJ2-2	-
CAGGSDTGELFF	TGTGCCGGCGGGAGTGACACCGGGGAGCTGTTTTTT	TRBV6-5	once	TRBJ2-2	TRBD2
CASSPGQGSYNEQFF	TGCGCCAGCAGCCCCGGACAGGGGTCGTACAATGAGCAGTTCTTC	TRBV5-1	-	TRBJ2-1	TRBD1
CASSPPDRAEAFF	TGTGCCAGCAGCCCCCCGGACAGGGCTGAAGCTTTCTTT	TRBV5-4	-	TRBJ1-1	TRBD1
CATSRDRGRTQYF	TGTGCCACCAGCAGAGACCGGGGTAGGACCCAGTACTTC	TRBV15	-	TRBJ2-5	-
CASSLEVGGGPADTQYF	TGCGCCAGCAGCTTGGAAGTCGGGGGAGGGCCAGCAGATACGCAGTATTTT	TRBV5-1	-	TRBJ2-3	TRBD2
CASSEGRRDYGYTF	TGTGCCAGCAGTGAGGGCAGGCGTGACTATGGCTACACCTTC	TRBV2	-	TRBJ1-2	-
CASCPRGGAYGYTF	TGTGCCAGCTGCCCCCGGGGGGGGGCCTATGGCTACACCTTC	TRBV27	once	TRBJ1-2	-
CACGQLSGANVLTF	TGTGCCTGCGGCCAGCTCTCTGGGGCCAACGTCCTGACTTTC	TRBV6-5	-	TRBJ2-6	-
CASSLPGGNEQFF	TGCGCCAGCTCCCTTCCGGGCGGCAATGAGCAGTTCTTC	TRBV10-1	-	TRBJ2-1	-
CASSLQGANEQYF	TGTGCCAGCAGCTTACAGGGGGCGAACGAGCAGTACTTC	TRBV5-6	-	TRBJ2-7	TRBD1
CASSPPWGRRGVNEQFF	TGTGCCAGCAGTCCCCCTTGGGGGAGGAGGGGCGTAAATGAGCAGTTCTTC	TRBV27	-	TRBJ2-1	-
CSARDIAEAFF	TGCAGTGCTAGAGATATCGCTGAAGCTTTCTTT	TRBV20-1	-	TRBJ1-1	-
CASRIGQGSTYEQYF	TGTGCCAGCAGGATAGGACAGGGGTCGACCTACGAGCAGTACTTC	TRBV28	-	TRBJ2-7	TRBD1
CASSLAGGANEKLFF	TGTGCCAGCAGCTTGGCGGGGGGGGCCAATGAAAAACTGTTTTTT	TRBV5-6	-	TRBJ1-4	-
CASSTGQGPGNLYGYTF	TGTGCCAGCAGCACCGGACAGGGGCCCGGCAACCTATATGGCTACACCTTC	TRBV7-6	once	TRBJ1-2	TRBD1
CASSFDAYGYTF	TGTGCCAGCAGCTTCGACGCTTATGGCTACACCTTC	TRBV11-1	once	TRBJ1-2	-
CASSTPAAFTGTQYF	TGTGCCAGCAGTACCCCCGCGGCCTTCACGGGGACCCAGTACTTC	TRBV7-9	-	TRBJ2-5	-
CASRAGATHYEQYF	TGTGCCAGCAGGGCGGGAGCCACCCACTACGAGCAGTACTTC	TRBV6-5	-	TRBJ2-7	TRBD2
CASHNLAGGNTGELFF	TGTGCCAGTCACAACTTGGCGGGAGGGAACACCGGGGAGCTGTTTTTT	TRBV19	-	TRBJ2-2	TRBD2
CASSPGTVTSYEQYF	TGTGCCAGCAGTCCAGGGACAGTGACCTCCTACGAGCAGTACTTC	TRBV27	-	TRBJ2-7	TRBD1
CASSQGSSGGTGELFF	TGTGCCAGCAGCCAAGGGTCTAGCGGGGGAACCGGGGAGCTGTTTTTT	TRBV3-1/TRBV3-2	-	TRBJ2-2	TRBD2
CASSYNPERAAFF	TGTGCCAGCAGTTACAACCCCGAGCGGGCAGCTTTCTTT	TRBV6-5	-	TRBJ1-1	-
CASSPRPSSYNEQFF	TGTGCCAGCAGTCCCCGCCCGAGCTCCTACAATGAGCAGTTCTTC	TRBV6-5	-	TRBJ2-1	-
CASRGRYGEQFF	TGTGCCAGTAGGGGGCGTTACGGGGAGCAGTTCTTC	TRBV19	-	TRBJ2-1	-
CATSDTDRVAFF	TGTGCCACCAGTGATACCGACAGGGTGGCTTTCTTT	TRBV24-1	-	TRBJ1-1	TRBD1
CASSQQARGRGYTF	TGTGCCAGCAGCCAGCAAGCGAGGGGCAGAGGCTACACCTTC	TRBV7-9	-	TRBJ1-2	-
CSAHGPNNEQFF	TGCAGCGCTCATGGACCTAACAATGAGCAGTTCTTC	TRBV29-1	-	TRBJ2-1	-
CASSQDGSRSGRAPDTQYF	TGTGCCAGCAGCCAGGACGGCAGTCGGAGCGGGAGGGCCCCAGATACGCAGTATTTT	TRBV4-2	-	TRBJ2-3	TRBD2
CASSQDKGLAMEGEQYF	TGTGCCAGCAGCCAAGATAAGGGACTAGCCATGGAGGGGGAGCAGTACTTC	TRBV3-1/TRBV3-2	-	TRBJ2-7	TRBD2
CASSIGRDSGNTIYF	TGTGCCAGTAGTATTGGCAGGGACTCTGGAAACACCATATATTTT	TRBV19	-	TRBJ1-3	-
CASSRGGTNYGYTF	TGTGCCAGCAGCCGGGGTGGGACTAACTATGGCTACACCTTC	TRBV14	-	TRBJ1-2	-
CASSQVSQFYGYTF	TGTGCCAGCAGCCAAGTATCCCAGTTTTATGGCTACACCTTC	TRBV4-2	-	TRBJ1-2	-